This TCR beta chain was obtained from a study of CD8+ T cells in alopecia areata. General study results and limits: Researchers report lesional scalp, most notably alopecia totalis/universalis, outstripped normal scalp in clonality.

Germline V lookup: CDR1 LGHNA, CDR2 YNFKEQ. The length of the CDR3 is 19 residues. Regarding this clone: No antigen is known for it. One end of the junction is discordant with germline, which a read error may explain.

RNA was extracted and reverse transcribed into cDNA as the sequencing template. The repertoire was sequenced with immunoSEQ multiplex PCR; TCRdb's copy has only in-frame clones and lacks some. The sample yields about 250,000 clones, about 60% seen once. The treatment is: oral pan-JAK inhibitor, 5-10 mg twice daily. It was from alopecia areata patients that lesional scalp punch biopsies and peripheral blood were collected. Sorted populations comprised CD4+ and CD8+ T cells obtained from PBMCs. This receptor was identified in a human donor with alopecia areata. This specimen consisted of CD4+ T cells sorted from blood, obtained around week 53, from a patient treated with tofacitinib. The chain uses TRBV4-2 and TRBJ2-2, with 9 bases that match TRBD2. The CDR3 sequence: CASSQDGKAGGTNTGELVF. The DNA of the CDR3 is TGTGCCAGCAGCCAAGATGGTAAAGCGGGGGGAACGAACACCGGGGAGCTGGTTTTT.